This TCR beta chain emerged from a study of human T cells and chemical hapten exposure. Each CDR3 protein gets one entry after TCRdb re-called the RACE reads with MiXCR. The sample shows about 84,000 distinct CDR3 sequences, 8% to 13% of them seen only once. Time point reported: patch test 2, 6 weeks after DPC sensitization. Treatment given: therapeutic diphenylcyclopropenone sensitization with weekly scalp DPC. Samples of blood were obtained prior to the application of each patch test. Before extraction, the whole blood was not fractionated, and total RNA was taken from it. The sample holds many counts of this clonotype. Germline loops: CDR1 MNHEY, CDR2 SVGAGI. The CDR3 loop spans 16 amino acids. Trimming left V 0 bases short and J 3 bases short, with 13 bases between.

This sample comprised whole blood, obtained in connection with sensitization to the hapten diphenylcyclopropenone (DPC). The chain is built from TRBV6-5 and TRBJ2-3; D gene uncertain. This receptor was identified in a woman aged 45-65 years with alopecia areata. Some clones in this sample may be carry-over from other donors' samples. CDR3: CASSYSMHHRTDTQYF. DNA of the CDR3: TGTGCCAGCAGTTACTCCATGCACCACCGAACAGATACGCAGTATTTT.